This T cell receptor beta chain was captured by sequencing in a study of cytotoxic CD8 clonotypes in ibrutinib-treated CLL. Overall study: Of the patients, 11 were relapsed/refractory, roughly 16 treatment-naive and 17 to 18 IGHV unmutated. Study results and caveats: Clonality rose at ibrutinib response and fell back toward baseline at progression. Researchers report that baseline clonality outpaced age-matched healthy donors and tracked circulating CD8+ T-cell counts.

Comments on this clone: The antigen remains undetermined. Other DNA sequences in the sample encode the same CDR3.

Some clones are missing from TCRdb's copy, which holds only in-frame ones; the method was immunoSEQ multiplex PCR. The table lists about 76,000 clones, 70% to 90% of them singletons. This CDR3 is 16 amino acids long. Germline CDR1 is MNHNS and CDR2 is SASEGT. Trimming took 4 bases from V and 0 from J, leaving 13 bases between them. The TCR originated in a human donor with chronic lymphocytic leukemia. Sequencing was performed on PBMCs, taken before ibrutinib treatment. The V and J genes are TRBV6-1 and TRBJ1-5; D possibly corresponds to TRBD1 (5 bases). CDR3 sequence: CASSGLTGYSNQPQHF. The CDR3 DNA sequence: TGTGCCAGCAGTGGTCTCACAGGTTATAGCAATCAGCCCCAGCATTTT.